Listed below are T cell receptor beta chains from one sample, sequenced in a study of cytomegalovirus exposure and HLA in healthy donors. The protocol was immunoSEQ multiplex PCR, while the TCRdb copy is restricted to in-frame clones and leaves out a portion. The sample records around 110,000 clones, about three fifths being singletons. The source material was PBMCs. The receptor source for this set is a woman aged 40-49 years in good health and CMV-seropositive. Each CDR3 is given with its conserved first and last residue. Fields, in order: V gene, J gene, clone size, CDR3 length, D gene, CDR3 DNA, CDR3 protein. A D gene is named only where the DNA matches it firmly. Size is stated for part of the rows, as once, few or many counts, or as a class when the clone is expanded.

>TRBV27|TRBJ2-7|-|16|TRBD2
TGTGCCAGCAGTTCCCCCCGGGGACTAGTAATTTCGGAGCAGTACTTC
CASSSPRGLVISEQYF
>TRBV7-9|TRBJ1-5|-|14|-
TGTGCCAGCAGCTCGGACAGAAGCAATCAGCCCCAGCATTTT
CASSSDRSNQPQHF
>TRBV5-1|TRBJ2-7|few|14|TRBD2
TGCGCCAGCAGCACGGGACTAGCGGACTACGAGCAGTACTTC
CASSTGLADYEQYF
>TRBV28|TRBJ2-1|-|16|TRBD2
TGTGCCAGCAGTGGGGGACTAGCGGGGTACTACAATGAGCAGTTCTTC
CASSGGLAGYYNEQFF
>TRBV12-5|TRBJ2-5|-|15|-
TGTGCTAGTGGTTTGGTCGATAGGGCAGGGGAGACCCAGTACTTC
CASGLVDRAGETQYF
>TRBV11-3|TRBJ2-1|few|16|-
TGTGCCAGCAGCTCCAGGGGCTTGGGTTCCTACAATGAGCAGTTCTTC
CASSSRGLGSYNEQFF
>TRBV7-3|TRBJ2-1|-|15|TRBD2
TGTGCCAGCAGTCAACTAGCGGGAGCAGGCAATGAGCAGTTCTTC
CASSQLAGAGNEQFF
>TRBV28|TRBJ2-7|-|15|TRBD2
TGTGCCAGCAGCGAACCGACTAGCGGGACTTACGAGCAGTACTTC
CASSEPTSGTYEQYF
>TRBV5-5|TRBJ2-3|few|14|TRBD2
TGTGCCAGCAGCTTACTAGCGGTCACAGATACGCAGTATTTT
CASSLLAVTDTQYF
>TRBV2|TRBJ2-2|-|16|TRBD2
TGTGCCAGCAGTGAAGACGGCGGGAGAGGCACCGGGGAGCTGTTTTTT
CASSEDGGRGTGELFF
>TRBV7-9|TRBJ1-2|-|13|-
TGTGCCAGCAGCTTTCGCACGGCGGAGGGCTACACCTTC
CASSFRTAEGYTF
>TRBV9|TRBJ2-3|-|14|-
TGTGCCAGCAGCGTAGTGGCGGGCACAGATACGCAGTATTTT
CASSVVAGTDTQYF
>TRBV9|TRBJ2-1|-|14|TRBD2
TGTGCCAGCAGCGCAATAGGGACTAGCAATGAGCAGTTCTTC
CASSAIGTSNEQFF